The 29 T cell receptor beta chains reported below all come from one sample, sequenced in a study of PD-1 blockade in mismatch repair-deficient tumors. Some clones are missing from TCRdb's copy, which holds only in-frame ones; the method was immunoSEQ multiplex PCR. The profile shows more than 40,000 clones, around four fifths of them singletons. Sequencing used peripheral blood, obtained 4 weeks after starting pembrolizumab. All receptors derive from an adult with mismatch repair-deficient cancer.

CDR3 residues: CASSDGGGDTDTQYF. CDR3 DNA: TGTGCCAGCAGTGACGGCGGGGGAGACACAGATACGCAGTATTTT. The chain uses TRBV6-4 and TRBJ2-3; the match to TRBD2 covers 7 bases. CDR3 length equals 15 residues. In germline, CDR1 is MRHNA, CDR2 SNTAGT. The trim removed 2 bases at V and 2 bases at J, leaving 4 bases unmatched.

This clone was observed a handful of times. The chain joins TRBV6-6 to TRBJ1-2; no reliable D call. The V end was cut by 8 bases, the J end by 2 bases, with 3 bases between. Per germline, CDR1 MNHNY and CDR2 SVGAGI (reference sequence). This CDR3 has 10 amino acids. CDR3 residues: CASGNYGYTF. CDR3 bases: TGTGCCAGCGGAAACTATGGCTACACCTTC.

The rearrangement links TRBV2 to TRBJ1-1; D is perhaps TRBD1 (6 bases). Germline V gives CDR1 SNHLY, CDR2 FYNNEI. V was pared by 6 bases and J by 0 bases, with 11 bases between. The length of the CDR3 is 14 residues. In DNA, the CDR3 is TGTGCCAGCAGCCAGGGGATTATGAACACTGAAGCTTTCTTT. Translated: CASSQGIMNTEAFF.

This rearrangement joins TRBV2 to TRBJ1-5; a possible D gene is TRBD1 (5 bases). Deletions cut 1 base from V and 4 bases from J, with 8 bases between. CDR1 SNHLY and CDR2 FYNNEI come from the germline V gene. The CDR3 has 14 residues. The CDR3 DNA follows: TGTGCCAGCAGTGAAGAGGCAGGGAATCAGCCCCAGCATTTT. Encoded protein: CASSEEAGNQPQHF.

This chain uses TRBV19 with TRBJ1-5; 9 bases map to TRBD1. J gave up 2 bases and V 7 bases, and 6 bases lay outside the gene matches. The CDR3 runs to 15 residues. CDR1 and CDR2 (germline): LNHDA, SQIVND (reference sequence). CDR3 loop: CASNHRDRGNQPQHF. DNA for the CDR3: TGTGCCAGTAATCACCGGGACAGGGGCAATCAGCCCCAGCATTTT.

The J gene is TRBJ2-7, the V gene TRBV7-2; D not certain. This CDR3 has 14 residues. V lost 4 bases to trimming and J lost 0 bases, with 10 bases between them. Germline V gene data show CDR1 as SGHTA and CDR2 as FQGNSA. CDR3 DNA: TGTGCCAGCAGCTCCGGGTCTAGCTCCTACGAGCAGTACTTC. This encodes CASSSGSSSYEQYF. Full variable domain (outside the CDR3, taken from reference TRBV7-2 and TRBJ2-7): GAGVSQSPSNKVTEKGKDVELRCDPISGHTALYWYRQSLGQGLEFLIYFQGNSAPDKSGLPSDRFSAERTGGSVSTLTIQRTQQEDSAVYLCASSSGSSSYEQYFGPGTRLTVT.

The rearrangement uses TRBV30 and TRBJ1-2; no firm D call. Germline values: CDR1 GTSNPN, CDR2 SVGIG (reference sequence). The V end lost 0 bases, the J end lost 6 bases, and 11 bases lay between the germline ends. The CDR3 contains 13 residues. The CDR3 DNA reads TGTGCCTGGAGTGTACAAGGTATTCATGGCTACACCTTC. It translates to CAWSVQGIHGYTF.

This chain joins TRBV10-3 and TRBJ2-5, with 9 bases lining up with TRBD1. Per germline, CDR1 ENHRY and CDR2 SYGVKD. V dropped 8 bases and J dropped 5; count of bases not matched to a gene: 21. The CDR3 contains 18 residues. This CDR3 reads CAIAPGQGVGGSFETQYF. Here the CDR3 DNA reads TGTGCCATCGCCCCGGGACAGGGAGTAGGCGGGTCGTTTGAGACCCAGTACTTC.

The chain employs TRBV30 and TRBJ2-2; D gene uncertain. This CDR3 region has 13 residues. Germline V gene sequence: CDR1 GTSNPN, CDR2 SVGIG (reference sequence). V dropped 0 bases and J dropped 7 bases, with 9 bases sitting between them. DNA of the CDR3: TGTGCCTGGAGTGTCGGTACAGTCGGGGAGCTGTTTTTT. Amino acid sequence: CAWSVGTVGELFF. The full variable domain, completed using reference TRBV30 and TRBJ2-2, is SQTIHQWPATLVQPVGSPLSLECTVEGTSNPNLYWYRQAAGRGLQLLFYSVGIGQISSEVPQNLSASRPQDRQFILSSKKLLLSDSGFYLCAWSVGTVGELFFGEGSRLTVL.

The chain uses TRBV5-4 and TRBJ2-1; a weak D match, TRBD2 (5 bases). Germline loops: CDR1 SGHNT, CDR2 YYREEE (reference sequence). V shed 0 bases and J shed 13 bases, with 14 bases lying between them. The CDR3 extends over 13 amino acids. Written as DNA, the CDR3 is TGTGCCAGCAGCTTGGAAAAGAGCGGAAGACAGTTCTTC. As protein: CASSLEKSGRQFF. Based on the CDR3 plus reference TRBV5-4 and TRBJ2-1, the full variable domain is ETGVTQSPTHLIKTRGQQVTLRCSSQSGHNTVSWYQQALGQGPQFIFQYYREEENGRGNFPPRFSGLQFPNYSSELNVNALELDDSALYLCASSLEKSGRQFFGPGTRLTVL.

This chain uses TRBV15 with TRBJ2-1; the D gene is possibly TRBD2 (7 bases). The CDR3 covers 15 residues. V was cut by 0 bases and J by 9 bases, with 15 bases left in between. Germline CDR1 reads LNHNV; CDR2 reads YYDKDF (reference sequence). CDR3: CATSRDQGGGFEQFF. The DNA for the CDR3 is TGTGCCACCAGCAGAGATCAAGGGGGGGGCTTTGAGCAGTTCTTC.

This clone rates as medium-sized. The chain uses TRBV5-1 and TRBJ2-2, with TRBD2 matching 10 bases. Per the germline V gene, CDR1 is SGHRS and CDR2 is YFSETQ. Trimming removed 3 bases from V and 3 bases from J; junction bases left unmatched: 5. The CDR3 consists of 16 residues. The chain's CDR3 is CASSSLGLAYTGELFF. CDR3 nucleotides: TGCGCCAGCAGCTCCCTGGGACTAGCGTACACCGGGGAGCTGTTTTTT.

This chain links TRBV18 with TRBJ2-2; D uncertain. This CDR3 comprises 13 residues. Germline CDR1 is KGHSH and CDR2 is LQKENI. The V and J ends lost 5 bases and 2 bases respectively, with 6 bases between them. CDR3 nucleotides: TGTGCCAGCTCAACGACTAACACCGGGGAGCTGTTTTTT. This encodes CASSTTNTGELFF.

A single count supports this clone. This sequence joins TRBV6-5 and TRBJ2-7, with D uncertain. V was pared by 4 bases and J by 2 bases, with 9 bases between. The germline CDR1 and CDR2 sequences are MNHEY and SVGAGI. The CDR3 is 13 residues long. The CDR3 sequence is CASSWGLTYEQYF. CDR3 bases: TGTGCCAGCAGTTGGGGATTGACCTACGAGCAGTACTTC.

This clone was picked up one time. The chain carries TRBV18 and TRBJ2-7; tentative D call: TRBD2 (5 bases). CDR3 length equals 15 residues. V lost 6 bases and J lost 1, with 16 bases in between. From germline, CDR1 is KGHSH and CDR2 LQKENI. The CDR3 loop is CASSPTRGVSYEQYF. CDR3 sequence (DNA): TGTGCCAGCTCCCCGACACGGGGAGTATCCTACGAGCAGTACTTC.

This rearrangement joins TRBV7-6 to TRBJ1-4; D is uncertain. Per germline, CDR1 SGHVS and CDR2 FNYEAQ. There are 16 residues in the CDR3. V was trimmed by 4 bases and J by 3 bases, leaving 15 bases between them. The CDR3 loop reads CASSSVPLQANEKLFF. The CDR3, as DNA: TGTGCCAGCAGCTCCGTACCTCTGCAGGCTAATGAAAAACTGTTTTTT. The complete variable domain, with remaining parts taken from reference TRBV7-6 and TRBJ1-4, reads GAGVSQSPRYKVTKRGQDVALRCDPISGHVSLYWYRQALGQGPEFLTYFNYEAQQDKSGLPNDRFSAERPEGSISTLTIQRTEQRDSAMYRCASSSVPLQANEKLFFGSGTQLSVL.

The chain links TRBV7-9 to TRBJ1-2; 7 positions match TRBD1. From germline, CDR1 is SEHNR and CDR2 FQNEAQ (reference sequence). After removal of 5 bases from V and 5 bases from J, the junction contained 11 bases not matched to a gene. The CDR3 sequence is 15 residues long. The CDR3 region is CASSRLQGIWYGYTF. CDR3 sequence (DNA): TGTGCCAGCAGCCGGCTACAGGGGATCTGGTATGGCTACACCTTC.

CDR3 sequence (DNA): TGTGCCAGTAGGGGACAGTTGGGGAACACTGAAGCTTTCTTT. Its protein is CASRGQLGNTEAFF. The chain links TRBV19 to TRBJ1-1; 7 bases are shared with TRBD1. J was trimmed by 1 base and V by 6 bases; bases with no gene match: 5. The CDR3 has 14 amino acids. Germline CDR1 is LNHDA and CDR2 is SQIVND (reference sequence).

This chain links TRBV7-2 with TRBJ2-7; TRBD2 matches at 13 bases. The CDR3 covers 15 residues. J gave up 2 bases and V 4 bases, and 2 bases lay outside the gene matches. Germline CDR1 is SGHTA and CDR2 is FQGNSA. The CDR3 reads CASSWTSGGAYEQYF. DNA for the CDR3: TGTGCCAGCAGCTGGACTAGCGGGGGAGCCTACGAGCAGTACTTC.

This clone was counted only a few times. The chain is built from TRBV6-6 and TRBJ2-5; the D gene is possibly TRBD2 (5 bases). From germline, CDR1 is MNHNY and CDR2 SVGAGI (reference sequence). Trimming pared 6 bases from V and 1 base from J, leaving 12 bases between. The length of the CDR3 is 14 residues. The CDR3: CASRSGNFQETQYF. The CDR3 nucleotides read TGTGCCAGCAGGTCCGGGAACTTCCAAGAGACCCAGTACTTC.

The V gene is TRBV6-6, the J gene TRBJ1-1, with 9 nucleotides matching TRBD1. The germline gives CDR1 MNHNY, CDR2 SVGAGI (reference sequence). Unmatched junction bases numbered 7, after V lost 6 bases and J lost 5 bases. The CDR3 runs to 14 residues. The CDR3 nucleotides are TGTGCCAGCAGCCCCCCCGGGACAGGGACTGAAGCTTTCTTT. This encodes CASSPPGTGTEAFF.

The chain carries TRBV9 and TRBJ2-1; no reliable D call. The CDR3 spans 12 residues. Trimming took off 0 bases at V and 7 bases at J, with 5 bases between the two ends. Germline lookup yields CDR1 SGDLS and CDR2 YYNGEE. The CDR3, as DNA: TGTGCCAGCAGCGTAGTCTGGAATGAGCAGTTCTTC. This translates into CASSVVWNEQFF.

The rearrangement joins TRBV19 to TRBJ1-1, with a tentative D call TRBD1 (5 bases). The V end was cut by 4 bases, the J end by 0 bases, with 12 bases between. CDR3 length equals 15 residues. Germline CDR1 reads LNHDA; CDR2 reads SQIVND (reference sequence). CDR3 protein: CASSTGQSMNTEAFF. CDR3 sequence (DNA): TGTGCCAGTAGTACGGGGCAGTCAATGAACACTGAAGCTTTCTTT.

This clone has only a few counts. V and J are TRBV13 and TRBJ2-7; the match to TRBD1 covers 7 bases. Trimming cost V 5 bases and J 6 bases; bases outside gene matches: 13. CDR3 size: 15 residues. Looked up from germline, CDR1 is PRHDT and CDR2 is FYEKMQ (reference sequence). CDR3 DNA sequence: TGTGCCAGCAGCATAAAAGAACAGGGGCCGGGCGAGCAGTACTTC. This gives the protein CASSIKEQGPGEQYF. Drawing the rest from reference TRBV13 and TRBJ2-7, the complete variable domain is AAGVIQSPRHLIKEKRETATLKCYPIPRHDTVYWYQQGPGQDPQFLISFYEKMQSDKGSIPDRFSAQQFSDYHSELNMSSLELGDSALYFCASSIKEQGPGEQYFGPGTRLTVT.

This chain uses TRBV15 with TRBJ2-5; D call uncertain. The CDR3 runs 13 residues. CDR1 and CDR2 (germline): LNHNV, YYDKDF (reference sequence). Trimming shortened V by 0 bases and J by 4 bases, and 6 bases separated the two germline ends. CDR3 loop: CATSRDDGETQYF. Here the CDR3 DNA reads TGTGCCACCAGCAGAGATGACGGAGAGACCCAGTACTTC.

Comments on this clone: In the same sample, other DNA sequences code for this CDR3. This chain joins TRBV14 and TRBJ2-5; D unclear. The germline V and J ends were trimmed by 1 base and 5 bases, with 11 bases remaining between them. Germline CDR1 and CDR2: SGHDN and FVKESK. There are 14 residues in the CDR3. The CDR3 DNA reads as TGTGCCAGCAGCCAAGGGGCTAGGTCGGAGACCCAGTACTTC. It translates to CASSQGARSETQYF.

This chain links TRBV10-3 with TRBJ2-7, with TRBD2 identical over 7 bases. Losses at the gene ends were 8 bases for V and 5 bases for J; bases not matched to a gene: 9. Germline assignment: CDR1 ENHRY and CDR2 SYGVKD. The CDR3 runs 13 residues. CDR3 nucleotides: TGTGCCATCTCCGCGGGAGCGACCCACGAGCAGTACTTC. As protein: CAISAGATHEQYF.

The rearrangement uses TRBV14 and TRBJ1-1; weak D call: TRBD1 (6 bases). CDR1 and CDR2 from the germline V gene are SGHDN and FVKESK. CDR3 size: 17 residues. The ends were cut back, 6 bases at V and 1 base at J, with 21 bases in the middle. CDR3 region: CASRNTGWRGENTEAFF. The CDR3 DNA sequence: TGTGCCAGCAGAAACACAGGGTGGCGGGGCGAGAACACTGAAGCTTTCTTT. The full variable domain, with the rest looked up from reference TRBV14 and TRBJ1-1, is EAGVTQFPSHSVIEKGQTVTLRCDPISGHDNLYWYRRVMGKEIKFLLHFVKESKQDESGMPNNRFLAERTGGTYSTLKVQPAELEDSGVYFCASRNTGWRGENTEAFFGQGTRLTVV.

V and J are TRBV15 and TRBJ2-1; 7 nucleotides match TRBD2. The germline V gene has CDR1 LNHNV and CDR2 YYDKDF (reference sequence). The CDR3 runs to 16 residues. Trimming removed 0 bases from V and 8 bases from J; junction bases left unmatched: 10. Written as DNA, the CDR3 is TGTGCCACCAGCAGAGAGCGCGGGAGTGGGGGGGATGAGCAGTTCTTC. It specifies CATSRERGSGGDEQFF.